This TCR beta chain was recovered during a study of PD-L1 blockade in urothelial cancer. Study outcomes and limitations: Larger 3-week expansion of tumor-associated blood clones was seen in durable-benefit patients.

Time point here: pretreatment peripheral blood. The CDR3 is 15 residues long. Germline V gene sequence: CDR1 MGHRA, CDR2 YSYEKL. V lost 3 bases and J 4 bases, leaving 15 bases between the germline ends. The count of this clone is one. The antigen is not known. Here immunoSEQ multiplex PCR was the method, and the copy in TCRdb shows in-frame clones only, minus some. The sample comprises roughly 51,000 clones, 85% to 90% of which are singletons, and approximately 20% rests with the top ten. The receptor was derived from a man between 60 and 75 years old with urothelial cancer. The source was PBMCs, collected around atezolizumab (anti-PD-L1) treatment. The rearrangement uses TRBV4-1 and TRBJ1-2; D may be TRBD1 (5 bases). CDR3 nucleotides: TGCGCCAGCAGCCACGGGGTTCAGGGAGGCTATGGCTACACCTTC. This codes for CASSHGVQGGYGYTF.